This entry is about one TCR beta chain. This specimen belongs to a study of cytomegalovirus exposure and HLA in healthy donors. The PCR was carried out with 60 Vbeta primers and 13 Jbeta primers. TCRdb keeps only in-frame clones here, not all; method: immunoSEQ multiplex PCR. The table records 150,000 to 200,000 clones, roughly 79% of them present only once. The CDR3 has 10 amino acids. Sample: PBMCs. The chain employs TRBV21-1 and TRBJ1-2. TRBV21-1 is noted as a pseudogene. This TCR was sampled from a woman aged 30 to 39 in good health and CMV-seropositive. CDR3 in DNA: TGTGCCAGGCGTCATAATGGCTACACCTTC. It encodes CARRHNGYTF.